This TCR beta chain was retrieved from a study of T cell responses to AZD1222 COVID-19 vaccine. The overall study: Analyses pooled second doses at about 4 or about 12 weeks.

Germline V gene lookup returns CDR1 MDHEN and CDR2 SYDVKM. The V and J ends lost 2 bases and 4 bases respectively, with 8 bases between them. The CDR3 is 13 residues long. Method: immunoSEQ multiplex PCR; TCRdb's copy keeps in-frame clones and lacks some. The repertoire holds about 160,000 clones, with roughly 90% as singletons. General study points: Vaccine-associated CD4 TCRs spanned spike, dominant at 160-218 and 743-854. Repertoires were sampled only after the peak T cell response. The donor group comprised mostly white British people and more females; the analysis possibly underestimated clonal diversity.

This clone has a handful of counts. Its antigen is unidentified. The chain recombines TRBV28 with TRBJ1-1, with D perhaps matching TRBD1 (5 bases). The sequencing here drew on peripheral blood, taken on day 0 of AZD1222 vaccination. The receptor was isolated from an adult in good health. This CDR3 is CASSLVGGTEAFF. CDR3 nucleotide sequence: TGTGCCAGCAGTTTAGTCGGGGGCACTGAAGCTTTCTTT.